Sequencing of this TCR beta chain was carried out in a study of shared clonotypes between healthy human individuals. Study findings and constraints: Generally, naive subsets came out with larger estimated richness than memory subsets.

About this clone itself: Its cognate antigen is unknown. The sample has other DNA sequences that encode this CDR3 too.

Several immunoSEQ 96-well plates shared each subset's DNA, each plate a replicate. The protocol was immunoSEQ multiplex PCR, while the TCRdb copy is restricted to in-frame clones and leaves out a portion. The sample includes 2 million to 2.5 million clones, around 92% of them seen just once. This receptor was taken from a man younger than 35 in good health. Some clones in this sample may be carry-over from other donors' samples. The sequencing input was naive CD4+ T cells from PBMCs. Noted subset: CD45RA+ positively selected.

The CDR3 loop is CASSASSGNTIYF. CDR3 nucleotides: TGTGCCAGCAGCGCATCCTCTGGAAACACCATATATTTT. V and J are TRBV9 and TRBJ1-3; D uncertain. CDR1 is SGDLS, CDR2 YYNGEE, per germline. With 3 bases removed from V and 0 bases from J, the gap between germline ends came to 4 bases. CDR3 length equals 13 residues.